This passage covers 20 T cell receptor beta chains from one sample sequenced in a study of circulating and synovial CD4+ cells in juvenile arthritis. Profiled with immunoSEQ multiplex PCR; TCRdb holds only in-frame clones, not every one. The sample holds some 14,000 clones, over 80% seen once. Sequencing used CD4+ T cells from synovial fluid. All receptors come from a human patient with juvenile idiopathic arthritis. Some clones in this sample may be carry-over from other donors' samples.

The CDR3 reads CASSFVGQTQYF. Here the CDR3 DNA reads TGTGCCAGCAGTTTTGTTGGGCAGACCCAGTACTTC. The rearrangement uses TRBV27 and TRBJ2-5, with D uncertain. Germline CDR1 MNHEY, CDR2 SMNVEV (reference sequence). The CDR3 contains 12 residues. V lost 3 bases to trimming and J lost 6 bases, with 8 bases between them.

This clone was seen a handful of times. CDR3 coding DNA: TGTGCCAGCTCACCATTCCCCGACAGGGGCAGCAATCAGCCCCAGCATTTT. This gives the protein CASSPFPDRGSNQPQHF. The chain recombines TRBV18 with TRBJ1-5; 8 positions agree with TRBD1. The CDR3 has 17 residues. Germline-derived CDR1 and CDR2 are KGHSH and LQKENI. The V and J ends lost 2 bases and 1 base, in that order; junction bases with no gene match: 7.

This chain joins TRBV27 and TRBJ2-3; D may be TRBD1 (6 bases). This CDR3 is 12 amino acids long. V was shortened by 6 bases and J by 6 bases, with 10 bases between the two germline ends. Germline CDR1 and CDR2: MNHEY and SMNVEV (reference sequence). CDR3 nucleotides: TGTGCCAGCAGCCAAAGGGGGGATACGCAGTATTTT. Translation: CASSQRGDTQYF.

Comment on this clone: One junction end disagrees with the germline gene, perhaps due to a read error. This sequence joins TRBV5-6 and TRBJ1-2; D is uncertain. The CDR3 is 13 residues long. The germline CDR1 and CDR2 sequences are SGHDT and YYEEEE. CDR3 sequence reads: CASTLGRSYGYTF. In DNA form, the CDR3 reads TGTGCCAGCACCCTAGGTCGCAGCTATGGCTATACCTTC. Using reference TRBV5-6 and TRBJ1-2 for the parts outside the CDR3, the full variable domain is DAGVTQSPTHLIKTRGQQVTLRCSPKSGHDTVSWYQQALGQGPQFIFQYYEEEERQRGNFPDRFSGHQFPNYSSELNVNALLLGDSALYLCASTLGRSYGYTFGSGTRLTVV.

This chain joins TRBV7-6 and TRBJ2-5; maybe TRBD1 (5 bases). CDR1 is SGHVS and CDR2 is FNYEAQ in the germline V gene. The CDR3 consists of 12 residues. V was shortened by 4 bases and J by 2 bases, with 5 bases between the two germline ends. The chain's CDR3 is CASSYRQETQYF. For the CDR3, the DNA is TGTGCCAGCAGCTACAGGCAAGAGACCCAGTACTTC.

Turning to this clone: The junction does not match germline at one end; this may be a read error. Other nucleotide sequences in the sample specify the same CDR3. V usage is TRBV2 and J usage is TRBJ1-6; D is ambiguous. The CDR3 sequence is 14 residues long. Germline V CDR1 and CDR2: SNHLY, FYNNEI. DNA for the CDR3: TGTGCCAGCAGGAGATCCCTCGAAAATTCCCCCCTCCACTTT. Its translation: CASRRSLENSPLHF. The variable domain in full, with the rest retrieved from reference TRBV2 and TRBJ1-6, is EPEVTQTPSHQVTQMGQEVILRCVPISNHLYFYWYRQILGQKVEFLVSFYNNEISEKSEIFDDQFSVERPDGSNFTLKIRSTKLEDSAMYFCASRRSLENSPLHFGNGTRLTVT.

A note on this clone: Other DNA sequences of this sample code for an identical CDR3. This chain joins TRBV7-2 and TRBJ1-6, with a tentative D call TRBD1 (5 bases). Germline V CDR1 and CDR2: SGHTA, FQGNSA. The ends were cut back, 1 base at V and 5 bases at J, with 9 bases in the middle. The CDR3 contains 15 residues. CDR3 nucleotides: TGTGCCAGCAGCTTAGTCAGGGCCCATAATTCACCCCTCCACTTT. This gives the protein CASSLVRAHNSPLHF.

This sequence joins TRBV4-2 and TRBJ2-5; TRBD2 agrees at 12 bases. The better agreement between TRBJ2-7 and the DNA end casts doubt on the J call. The CDR3 runs to 16 residues. In germline, CDR1 is LGHNA, CDR2 YNFKEQ. This chain's CDR3 is CASSQETSGSSYEQYF. CDR3 in DNA: TGTGCCAGCAGCCAAGAGACTAGCGGGAGCTCCTACGAGCAGTACTTC.

This chain connects TRBV7-6 to TRBJ2-5, with 10 bases identical to TRBD2. Germline CDR1 is SGHVS and CDR2 is FNYEAQ. CDR3 size: 17 residues. V gave up 1 base and J gave up 4 bases; unmatched junction bases: 9. Here the CDR3 reads CASSLDPAGGLLETQYF. The CDR3 region has the DNA TGTGCCAGCAGCTTAGATCCAGCGGGAGGGCTTTTAGAGACCCAGTACTTC.

The chain couples TRBV11-2 to TRBJ1-2; the D gene is possibly TRBD1 (5 bases). Trimming stripped 4 bases from V and 2 bases from J, with 11 bases between. Germline V gene sequence: CDR1 SGHAT, CDR2 FQNNGV. This CDR3 region has 14 residues. The chain's CDR3 is CASSWGTINYGYTF. The CDR3 DNA sequence: TGTGCCAGCAGCTGGGGCACCATCAACTATGGCTACACCTTC.

The V gene is TRBV5-1, the J gene TRBJ2-1; TRBD2 might be the D (7 bases). Germline CDR1 SGHRS, CDR2 YFSETQ. The CDR3 covers 17 residues. Trimming stripped 5 bases from V and 0 bases from J, with 18 bases between. DNA for the CDR3: TGCGCCAGCAGGGCTGGGGGGGGCGCAGGCTCCTACAATGAGCAGTTCTTC. This sequence encodes CASRAGGGAGSYNEQFF.

This clone appeared a single time. This chain connects TRBV5-1 to TRBJ2-7, with 7 bases aligning to TRBD2. Germline trimming cut 4 bases from V and 6 bases from J; bases unmatched to any gene: 4. The length of the CDR3 is 12 residues. Germline V gene data show CDR1 as SGHRS and CDR2 as YFSETQ. CDR3 nucleotides: TGCGCCAGCAGCGGGGGGGGGTTCGAGCAGTACTTC. It translates to CASSGGGFEQYF.

This chain links TRBV18 with TRBJ2-1, with D maybe TRBD1 (5 bases). Germline values: CDR1 KGHSH, CDR2 LQKENI. V dropped 8 bases and J dropped 4 bases, with 9 bases sitting between them. This CDR3 spans 12 amino acids. The CDR3 bases are TGTGCCAGCCCCGACAGTTACAATGAGCAGTTCTTC. Translation gives CASPDSYNEQFF.

The genes are TRBV29-1 and TRBJ1-1; no definite D call. There are 15 residues in the CDR3. Trimming pared 3 bases from V and 4 bases from J, leaving 18 bases between. The germline V gene encodes CDR1 SQVTM and CDR2 ANQGSEA. CDR3 sequence: CSVEDGALGGTEAFF. CDR3 nucleotides: TGCAGCGTTGAGGATGGAGCCCTGGGTGGCACTGAAGCTTTCTTT. Complete variable domain (other parts from reference TRBV29-1 and TRBJ1-1): SAVISQKPSRDICQRGTSLTIQCQVDSQVTMMFWYRQQPGQSLTLIATANQGSEATYESGFVIDKFPISRPNLTFSTLTVSNMSPEDSSIYLCSVEDGALGGTEAFFGQGTRLTVV.

The sample holds a few counts of this clone. The chain employs TRBV30 and TRBJ2-6, with D hard to call. Germline V gene lookup returns CDR1 GTSNPN and CDR2 SVGIG (reference sequence). The CDR3 loop spans 13 amino acids. V gave up 4 bases and J gave up 2 bases, with 6 bases separating them. The CDR3 region is CAWKLTGANVLTF. CDR3 sequence (DNA): TGTGCCTGGAAACTAACTGGGGCCAACGTCCTGACTTTC.

This rearrangement joins TRBV5-1 to TRBJ2-7; 7 bases match TRBD1. Germline V gene data show CDR1 as SGHRS and CDR2 as YFSETQ. V shed 4 bases, J shed 6 bases, and the junction held 4 bases outside the gene matches. The CDR3 has 12 residues. CDR3 coding DNA: TGCGCCAGCAGCGAAAACAGGGGCGAGCAGTACTTC. Translating gives CASSENRGEQYF. The complete variable domain, with remaining parts taken from reference TRBV5-1 and TRBJ2-7, reads KAGVTQTPRYLIKTRGQQVTLSCSPISGHRSVSWYQQTPGQGLQFLFEYFSETQRNKGNFPGRFSGRQFSNSRSEMNVSTLELGDSALYLCASSENRGEQYFGPGTRLTVT.

The chain employs TRBV11-2 and TRBJ2-7, with 8 bases identical to TRBD1. The germline CDR1 and CDR2 sequences are SGHAT and FQNNGV. The V gene end was trimmed by 5 bases and the J gene end by 3 bases; junction bases not matched to a gene: 9. This CDR3 comprises 15 residues. CDR3 protein: CASSPRTGYSYEQYF. CDR3 sequence (DNA): TGTGCCAGCAGCCCTAGGACAGGGTATAGCTACGAGCAGTACTTC.

This rearrangement joins TRBV30 to TRBJ1-3; D is possibly TRBD1 (6 bases). Trimming left V 2 bases short and J 7 bases short, with 15 bases between. In germline, CDR1 is GTSNPN, CDR2 SVGIG (reference sequence). The CDR3 spans 14 residues. The CDR3 loop reads CAWSHRVTLNTIYF. The CDR3 DNA sequence: TGTGCCTGGAGTCACAGGGTGACGTTGAACACCATATATTTT.

V and J are TRBV7-2 and TRBJ2-5; D possibly corresponds to TRBD1 (5 bases). The CDR3 covers 16 residues. CDR1 and CDR2 from the germline V gene are SGHTA and FQGNSA. Trimming took off 0 bases at V and 0 bases at J, with 11 bases between the two ends. DNA of the CDR3: TGTGCCAGCAGCTTAGCCCCCCAGGGATACCAAGAGACCCAGTACTTC. Translated, it gives CASSLAPQGYQETQYF.

The rearrangement uses TRBV30 and TRBJ1-1; unclear D gene. This CDR3 contains 15 residues. V gave up 2 bases and J gave up 0 bases, with 13 bases separating them. CDR1 is GTSNPN, CDR2 SVGIG, per germline (reference sequence). CDR3 protein: CAWSPPRDLNTEAFF. The CDR3 coding sequence is TGTGCCTGGAGTCCCCCGAGGGATTTGAACACTGAAGCTTTCTTT.